This T cell receptor (beta chain) came from a study of T cell responses to AZD1222 COVID-19 vaccine. In the study overall: Timing groups of about 4 and about 12 weeks for second doses were pooled.

Germline trimming cut 5 bases from V and 5 bases from J; bases unmatched to any gene: 11. The CDR3 covers 19 residues. Germline values: CDR1 SGHTA, CDR2 FQGNSA. On this clone itself: No antigen is known for it.

Regarding the study as a whole: CD4 TCRs associated with vaccination spanned spike, dominating at 160-218 and 743-854. Nearly half of spike-specific TCRs reportedly target unmutated variant regions.

The method was immunoSEQ multiplex PCR; TCRdb's version includes in-frame clones alone and lacks a portion of them. The sample has 150,000 to 200,000 clones; 88% are singletons. The clonotype originates from an adult in good health. V gene TRBV7-2 combines with J gene TRBJ2-2, with TRBD2 matching over 16 bases. The sample here was peripheral blood, taken on day 0 of AZD1222 vaccination. The CDR3 spells CASSQNPGLAGGRTGELFF. The CDR3 nucleotides are TGTGCCAGCAGCCAAAACCCGGGACTAGCGGGAGGGCGAACCGGGGAGCTGTTTTTT. The full variable domain, rest sourced from reference TRBV7-2 and TRBJ2-2, is GAGVSQSPSNKVTEKGKDVELRCDPISGHTALYWYRQSLGQGLEFLIYFQGNSAPDKSGLPSDRFSAERTGGSVSTLTIQRTQQEDSAVYLCASSQNPGLAGGRTGELFFGEGSRLTVL.